Each of the 26 T cell receptor beta chains below was sequenced from the same sample in a study of glioma-infiltrating T cells. Using RNA template, CDR3s of TCR alpha and beta were amplified with iRepertoire arm-PCR. TCRdb re-derived calls from the multiplex PCR reads in MiXCR, one entry per CDR3 protein. The sample includes about 410,000 distinct CDR3 sequences, roughly two fifths of them seen just once. Material: glioma tissue, nonneoplastic brain tissue, or PBMCs (not recorded which). These receptors were taken from a human donor with low-grade glioma or glioblastoma, undergoing nonglioma brain surgery, or in good health (not recorded which).

The genes are TRBV29-1 and TRBJ1-2; D uncertain. CDR3 size: 11 residues. V lost 3 bases and J 2 bases, leaving 4 bases between the germline ends. Germline CDR1 reads SQVTM; CDR2 reads ANQGSEA. The CDR3 protein is CSVERNYGYTF. The CDR3 nucleotides read TGCAGCGTTGAGCGGAACTATGGCTACACCTTC.

This clonotype was observed a few times. The V gene is TRBV28, the J gene TRBJ2-7; the D is unclear. The CDR3 totals 16 residues. V dropped 5 bases and J dropped 0 bases, with 17 bases sitting between them. Germline CDR1 and CDR2: MDHEN and SYDVKM. The CDR3 DNA sequence: TGTGCCAGCAGTACCCCAAGGCTCTTGACCTCCTACGAGCAGTACTTC. Translated, it gives CASSTPRLLTSYEQYF. Filled out from reference TRBV28 and TRBJ2-7, the complete variable domain reads DVKVTQSSRYLVKRTGEKVFLECVQDMDHENMFWYRQDPGLGLRLIYFSYDVKMKEKGDIPEGYSVSREKKERFSLILESASTNQTSMYLCASSTPRLLTSYEQYFGPGTRLTVT.

This clonotype was seen more than once but under ten times. The chain employs TRBV4-1 and TRBJ2-3; TRBD2 matches at 7 bases. Germline V lookup: CDR1 MGHRA, CDR2 YSYEKL. The CDR3 extends over 16 amino acids. With V trimmed by 1 base and J by 0 bases, 4 bases remained unmatched. CDR3 amino acids: CASSQGRGESTDTQYF. CDR3 nucleotide sequence: TGCGCCAGCAGCCAAGGCCGGGGGGAGAGCACAGATACGCAGTATTTT.

The rearrangement uses TRBV12-3 or TRBV12-4 and TRBJ1-1; perhaps TRBD1 as D (5 bases). V was pared by 5 bases and J by 5 bases, with 15 bases between. The CDR3 has 14 amino acids. CDR3 nucleotide sequence: TGTGCCAGCAGTACGGACACCCGTGGGACTGAAGCTTTCTTT. Protein sequence: CASSTDTRGTEAFF.

A few counts support this clonotype. The CDR3 spells CASSERHRTISSYNEQFF. In DNA form, the CDR3 reads TGTGCCAGCAGTGAGCGCCACCGGACGATCAGCTCCTACAATGAGCAGTTCTTC. This chain connects TRBV2 to TRBJ2-1; unclear D gene. CDR3 size: 18 residues. CDR1 is SNHLY, CDR2 FYNNEI, per germline. Between the trimmed V and J ends, which lost 3 bases and 0 bases, there was a span of 18 bases.

This clonotype was observed a handful of times. This rearrangement joins TRBV4-1 to TRBJ1-1; TRBD1 is a possible D gene (6 bases). V was pared by 2 bases and J by 4 bases, with 11 bases between. Looked up from germline, CDR1 is MGHRA and CDR2 is YSYEKL. The CDR3 totals 14 residues. The CDR3 loop is CASSQFQGGTEAFF. The CDR3 coding sequence is TGCGCCAGCAGCCAATTTCAAGGGGGCACTGAAGCTTTCTTT.

The chain carries TRBV6-5 and TRBJ2-5; D not resolved. CDR3 length: 16 residues. V gave up 0 bases and J gave up 4 bases, with 15 bases separating them. The germline CDR1 and CDR2 sequences are MNHEY and SVGAGI. The CDR3 DNA sequence: TGTGCCAGCAGTTACTCTTCGGGCCTAAACCGAGAGACCCAGTACTTC. Translation gives CASSYSSGLNRETQYF.

V is TRBV28 and J is TRBJ1-1, with TRBD1 identical over 7 bases. Unmatched junction bases numbered 7, after V lost 6 bases and J lost 3 bases. This CDR3 contains 14 residues. The V gene's germline CDR1 is MDHEN and CDR2 SYDVKM. CDR3 sequence: CASSKRTGYTEAFF. The CDR3 bases are TGTGCCAGCAGCAAGCGGACAGGCTACACTGAAGCTTTCTTT.

The chain links TRBV19 to TRBJ2-1; D is possibly TRBD2 (6 bases). Germline V lookup: CDR1 LNHDA, CDR2 SQIVND (reference sequence). Between the trimmed V and J ends, which lost 3 bases and 8 bases, there was a span of 14 bases. This CDR3 is built from 14 residues. CDR3 nucleotide sequence: TGTGCCAGTAGTATCGTGGGAGGCGAGTATGAGCAGTTCTTC. Amino acids: CASSIVGGEYEQFF.

The chain couples TRBV4-3 to TRBJ1-3, with D unresolved. Per germline, CDR1 LGHNA and CDR2 YSLEER. The CDR3 consists of 15 residues. The V and J ends lost 0 bases and 0 bases respectively, with 6 bases between them. The CDR3 coding sequence is TGCGCCAGCAGCCAAGATGACTTCTCTGGAAACACCATATATTTT. Translated, it gives CASSQDDFSGNTIYF.

The chain uses TRBV7-9 and TRBJ2-1; D is unclear. Trimming left V 6 bases short and J 10 bases short, with 16 bases between. Germline V gene sequence: CDR1 SEHNR, CDR2 FQNEAQ (reference sequence). The CDR3 extends over 13 amino acids. CDR3 residues: CASRFITPNEQFF. As DNA, the CDR3 is TGTGCCAGCAGGTTTATTACTCCCAACGAGCAGTTCTTC. Full variable domain (rest looked up from reference TRBV7-9 and TRBJ2-1): DTGVSQNPRHKITKRGQNVTFRCDPISEHNRLYWYRQTLGQGPEFLTYFQNEAQLEKSRLLSDRFSAERPKGSFSTLEIQRTEQGDSAMYLCASRFITPNEQFFGPGTRLTVL.

The sample holds a few counts of this clonotype. This chain links TRBV19 with TRBJ1-2, with D possibly matching TRBD1 (5 bases). Trimming stripped 8 bases from V and 5 bases from J, with 18 bases between. The germline gives CDR1 LNHDA, CDR2 SQIVND (reference sequence). The CDR3 is 14 residues long. CDR3 DNA sequence: TGTGCCAGTTCGGGGCTAACCATTACTTATGGCTACACCTTC. This codes for CASSGLTITYGYTF.

A few counts support this clonotype. V gene TRBV7-2 combines with J gene TRBJ2-1, with TRBD1 matching 7 bases. Unmatched junction bases numbered 6, after V lost 4 bases and J lost 9 bases. This CDR3 is built from 13 residues. The germline CDR1 and CDR2 sequences are SGHTA and FQGNSA. DNA of the CDR3: TGTGCCAGCAGCTCAACAGGGGTGGGTGAGCAGTTCTTC. Translating gives CASSSTGVGEQFF.

CDR3 DNA: TGTGCCAGCAGCCCCCGCCGGGACTCTTACAATGAGCAGTTCTTC. Protein: CASSPRRDSYNEQFF. The rearrangement links TRBV7-6 to TRBJ2-1; D is perhaps TRBD2 (6 bases). The CDR3 spans 15 residues. Deletions cut 5 bases from V and 4 bases from J, with 15 bases between. Germline V CDR1 and CDR2: SGHVS, FNYEAQ.

This clonotype was observed a handful of times. The chain joins TRBV24-1 to TRBJ2-1, with 12 bases identical to TRBD2. The CDR3 runs 18 residues. Germline trimming cut 5 bases from V and 0 bases from J; bases unmatched to any gene: 7. Germline V gene data show CDR1 as KGHDR and CDR2 as SFDVKD. The DNA for the CDR3 is TGTGCCACCAGTGGGCATGGGACTAGCGGGCGCTCCTACAATGAGCAGTTCTTC. Its translation is CATSGHGTSGRSYNEQFF.

In regard to this clonotype: A read error is likely, as this CDR3 ends without the conserved phenylalanine or tryptophan. The chain carries TRBV4-2 and TRBJ1-1; D ambiguous. The CDR3 has 15 amino acids. Trimming cost V 0 bases and J 1 base, with 9 bases left between them. The V gene's germline CDR1 is LGHNA and CDR2 YNFKEQ. In nucleotides, the CDR3 is TGTGCCAGCAGCCAAGAGCGGATGGCGAACACTGAAGCTTTCCTT. This gives the protein CASSQERMANTEAFL.

The chain joins TRBV3-1 to TRBJ2-5; D is undetermined. The V and J ends lost 3 bases and 1 base respectively, with 9 bases between them. This CDR3 is built from 14 residues. Looked up from germline, CDR1 is LGHDT and CDR2 is YNNKEL (reference sequence). CDR3 bases: TGTGCCAGCAGCCAGGGGTCCCTCCAAGAGACCCAGTACTTC. Protein product: CASSQGSLQETQYF.

Turning to this clonotype: This may arise from a read error, as a much more abundant clone is one base away. This chain joins TRBV4-3 and TRBJ2-1; unclear D gene. Germline CDR1 and CDR2: LGHNA and YSLEER. The CDR3 is 13 residues long. The V gene lost 2 bases and the J gene lost 11 bases, with 13 bases spanning the gap. The CDR3 sequence: CASSQKGRDKQFF. CDR3 bases: TGCGCCAGCAGCCAAAAAGGGCGTGATAAGCAGTTCTTC.

The rearrangement links TRBV20-1 to TRBJ2-3, with 7 positions matching TRBD1. V dropped 1 base and J dropped 5; count of bases not matched to a gene: 6. The V gene's germline CDR1 is DFQATT and CDR2 SNEGSKA (reference sequence). The CDR3 spans 14 residues. CDR3 in amino acids: CSARVTGLVDTQYF. The CDR3 nucleotides are TGCAGTGCTAGAGTGACAGGGCTGGTAGATACGCAGTATTTT.

V gene TRBV19 combines with J gene TRBJ1-4, with unresolved D. Trimming took off 6 bases at V and 5 bases at J, with 10 bases between the two ends. Germline CDR1 LNHDA, CDR2 SQIVND (reference sequence). The CDR3 totals 13 residues. CDR3 nucleotide sequence: TGTGCCAGTAGGAGAAGACCAAATGAAAAACTGTTTTTT. Translation gives CASRRRPNEKLFF.

In its sample, this clonotype was seen a few times. This chain joins TRBV20-1 and TRBJ1-3; D is possibly TRBD1 (5 bases). Germline CDR1 reads DFQATT; CDR2 reads SNEGSKA (reference sequence). This CDR3 comprises 14 residues. The germline V and J ends were trimmed by 2 bases and 2 bases, with 10 bases remaining between them. The CDR3 loop is CSARPGSPGNTIYF. CDR3 coding DNA: TGCAGTGCTAGACCAGGGTCGCCTGGAAACACCATATATTTT.

This clonotype is a singleton in its sample. This rearrangement joins TRBV20-1 to TRBJ2-7; D might be TRBD1 (5 bases). V was pared by 1 base and J by 4 bases, with 20 bases between. The CDR3 extends over 16 amino acids. The germline CDR1 and CDR2 sequences are DFQATT and SNEGSKA (reference sequence). CDR3 region: CSARAVFGAGLYEQYF. CDR3 bases: TGCAGTGCTAGAGCGGTTTTTGGGGCAGGGCTGTACGAGCAGTACTTC.

This clonotype occurred many times. The chain's CDR3 is CASSYSGDTQYF. In nucleotides, the CDR3 is TGTGCCAGCAGTTACTCAGGGGATACGCAGTATTTT. The chain joins TRBV6-6 to TRBJ2-3; the D is unclear. Trimming stripped 0 bases from V and 6 bases from J, with 4 bases between. CDR3 size: 12 residues. The V gene's germline CDR1 is MNHNY and CDR2 SVGAGI (reference sequence).

This clonotype was counted only a few times. The V call is TRBV28, the J call TRBJ1-4; the D is unclear. The V end lost 7 bases, the J end lost 2 bases, and 14 bases lay between the germline ends. CDR1 is MDHEN and CDR2 is SYDVKM in the germline V gene. The CDR3 contains 15 residues. CDR3 sequence (DNA): TGTGCCAGCATATACAGCCCCGGGACTAATGAAAAACTGTTTTTT. Residues: CASIYSPGTNEKLFF.

This clonotype was counted a few times. Sequence at one end of the junction differs from germline and may be a read error. This chain uses TRBV11-2 with TRBJ1-3, with D unclear. Germline V gives CDR1 SGHAT, CDR2 FQNNGV. CDR3 length: 14 amino acids. The chain's CDR3 is CASRPIRSGNTIYF. The CDR3 nucleotides are TGTGCCAGCAGACCCATCCGCTCTGGAAACACTATATATTTT. Full variable domain (outside the CDR3, taken from reference TRBV11-2 and TRBJ1-3): EAGVAQSPRYKIIEKRQSVAFWCNPISGHATLYWYQQILGQGPKLLIQFQNNGVVDDSQLPKDRFSAERLKGVDSTLKIQPAKLEDSAVYLCASRPIRSGNTIYFGEGSWLTVV.

This chain joins TRBV20-1 and TRBJ2-7; 7 nucleotides align to TRBD2. This CDR3 is 13 amino acids long. V gave up 0 bases and J gave up 7 bases; unmatched junction bases: 6. Germline V gene lookup returns CDR1 DFQATT and CDR2 SNEGSKA (reference sequence). As DNA, the CDR3 is TGCAGTGCTAGAGAGGAGACCGGGGGGGAGCAGTACTTC. As protein: CSAREETGGEQYF.